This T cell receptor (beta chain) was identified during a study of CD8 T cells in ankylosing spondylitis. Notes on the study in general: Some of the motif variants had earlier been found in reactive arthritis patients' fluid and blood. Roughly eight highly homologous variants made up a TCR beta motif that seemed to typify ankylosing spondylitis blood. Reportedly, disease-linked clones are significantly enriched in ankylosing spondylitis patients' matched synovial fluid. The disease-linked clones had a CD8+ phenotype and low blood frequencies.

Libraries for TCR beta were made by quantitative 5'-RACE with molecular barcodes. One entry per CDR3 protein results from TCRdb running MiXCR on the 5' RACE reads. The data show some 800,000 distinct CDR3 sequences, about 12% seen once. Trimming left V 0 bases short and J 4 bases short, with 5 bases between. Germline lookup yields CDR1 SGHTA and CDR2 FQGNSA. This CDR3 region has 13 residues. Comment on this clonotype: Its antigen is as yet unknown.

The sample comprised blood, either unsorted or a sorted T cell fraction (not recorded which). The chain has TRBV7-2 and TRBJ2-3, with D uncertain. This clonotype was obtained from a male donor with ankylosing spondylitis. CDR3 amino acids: CASSLAPPDTQYF. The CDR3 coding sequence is TGTGCCAGCAGCTTAGCGCCCCCAGATACGCAGTATTTT. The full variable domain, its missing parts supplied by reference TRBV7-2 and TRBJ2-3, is GAGVSQSPSNKVTEKGKDVELRCDPISGHTALYWYRQSLGQGLEFLIYFQGNSAPDKSGLPSDRFSAERTGGSVSTLTIQRTQQEDSAVYLCASSLAPPDTQYFGPGTRLTVL.